Following are 24 T cell receptor beta chains from one sample sequenced in a study of blood T cells in healthy people across ages. A second PCR of 7 to 11 cycles used a sample-barcoded 5' primer and a J-beta primer mix. TCRdb passed the 5' RACE reads through MiXCR, listing each CDR3 protein once. This sample has 790,000 or so distinct CDR3 sequences, with around 45% found just once. What was sequenced was blood. Receptors originate from an elderly man in good health.

The V gene is TRBV7-3, the J gene TRBJ2-5; the D is unclear. This CDR3 is built from 13 residues. Germline V gene data show CDR1 as SGHTA and CDR2 as FQGTGA. The ends were cut back, 0 bases at V and 2 bases at J, with 4 bases in the middle. The CDR3 spells CASSLTTQETQYF. DNA for the CDR3: TGTGCCAGCAGCTTAACCACGCAAGAGACCCAGTACTTC.

The sample holds a few counts of this clonotype. The V call is TRBV5-1, the J call TRBJ2-3, with 7 bases lining up with TRBD1. This CDR3 contains 15 residues. The germline CDR1 and CDR2 sequences are SGHRS and YFSETQ. The junction had 6 bases not matched to a gene; V was cut back by 1 base and J by 4 bases. CDR3 DNA: TGCGCCAGCAGCTTGAACAGGGGTGAGGCAGATACGCAGTATTTT. Translated: CASSLNRGEADTQYF.

This clonotype was observed a single time. The chain uses TRBV6-6 and TRBJ2-7, with a possible D match to TRBD1 (6 bases). CDR1 and CDR2 (germline): MNHNY, SVGAGI (reference sequence). V was clipped by 7 bases and J by 0 bases, with 13 bases between them. CDR3 length: 14 amino acids. The CDR3 region is CASKLGQSSYEQYF. The CDR3 nucleotides read TGTGCCAGCAAACTCGGACAGAGCTCCTACGAGCAGTACTTC.

This chain connects TRBV5-1 to TRBJ2-1; 12 bases agree with TRBD2. Losses at the gene ends were 5 bases for V and 5 bases for J; bases not matched to a gene: 5. The CDR3 length is 15 residues. From germline, CDR1 is SGHRS and CDR2 YFSETQ. CDR3 in amino acids: CASRQGLAGNNEQFF. The CDR3 DNA reads as TGCGCCAGCAGACAAGGACTAGCGGGAAACAATGAGCAGTTCTTC.

The V gene is TRBV7-2, the J gene TRBJ1-4; D is undetermined. CDR1 and CDR2 from the germline V gene are SGHTA and FQGNSA. The V end lost 1 base, the J end lost 2 bases, and 8 bases lay between the germline ends. The CDR3 is made up of 15 amino acids. CDR3 sequence (DNA): TGTGCCAGCAGCTTAGTGGCGGGGACTAATGAAAAACTGTTTTTT. It specifies CASSLVAGTNEKLFF.

The chain joins TRBV10-3 to TRBJ2-3; 8 positions match TRBD2. CDR1 ENHRY and CDR2 SYGVKD come from the germline V gene. CDR3 length equals 17 residues. The V and J ends lost 5 bases and 0 bases, in that order; junction bases with no gene match: 10. For the CDR3, the DNA is TGTGCCATCAGTTTCCCAACTAGCGGCACTAGCACAGATACGCAGTATTTT. Translation gives CAISFPTSGTSTDTQYF.

The chain carries TRBV7-2 and TRBJ2-3; D not certain. Looked up from germline, CDR1 is SGHTA and CDR2 is FQGNSA. V was pared by 4 bases and J by 3 bases, with 11 bases between. The CDR3 consists of 14 residues. The CDR3: CASSSASTTDTQYF. DNA of the CDR3: TGTGCCAGCAGCTCTGCCTCAACGACAGATACGCAGTATTTT. Full variable domain (rest looked up from reference TRBV7-2 and TRBJ2-3): GAGVSQSPSNKVTEKGKDVELRCDPISGHTALYWYRQSLGQGLEFLIYFQGNSAPDKSGLPSDRFSAERTGGSVSTLTIQRTQQEDSAVYLCASSSASTTDTQYFGPGTRLTVL.

The rearrangement links TRBV29-1 to TRBJ1-1; tentatively, D is TRBD1 (5 bases). V was cut by 4 bases and J by 0 bases, with 18 bases left in between. This CDR3 is 16 amino acids long. Per the germline V gene, CDR1 is SQVTM and CDR2 is ANQGSEA. As DNA, the CDR3 is TGCAGCGTTGTTGTTCGGGGCAGCCCCATGAACACTGAAGCTTTCTTT. Amino acid sequence: CSVVVRGSPMNTEAFF.

This clonotype came up a few times. The V call is TRBV28, the J call TRBJ2-5; D gene uncertain. This CDR3 has 14 residues. Trimming removed 6 bases from V and 9 bases from J, with 20 bases in between. Germline CDR1 reads MDHEN; CDR2 reads SYDVKM. For the CDR3, the DNA is TGTGCCAGCAGCGGAGATTTTTCGGGTGCGGCCCAGTACTTC. Its protein is CASSGDFSGAAQYF.

This clonotype was picked up one time. A read error may explain this, as a much larger clone is one base away. V is TRBV12-3 or TRBV12-4 and J is TRBJ2-7; 8 bases agree with TRBD2. With the DNA end fitting TRBJ2-5 better, the J assignment may be wrong. The CDR3 extends over 13 amino acids. The CDR3 coding sequence is TGTGCCAGCTTGGTACTAGCGGTAGAGACCCAGTACTTC. Protein product: CASLVLAVETQYF.

The gene calls are TRBV20-1 and TRBJ2-3; a possible D gene is TRBD1 (7 bases). V was trimmed by 7 bases and J by 5 bases, leaving 13 bases between them. The CDR3 loop spans 12 amino acids. Germline assignment: CDR1 DFQATT and CDR2 SNEGSKA (reference sequence). CDR3 DNA sequence: TGCAGTGGGTCAGGGGGACTAGATACGCAGTATTTT. It yields the protein CSGSGGLDTQYF.

V is TRBV5-1 and J is TRBJ2-1; 9 nucleotides line up with TRBD2. This CDR3 has 15 amino acids. V trimming: 4 bases; J trimming: 5 bases; junction bases outside the gene matches: 7. CDR1 SGHRS and CDR2 YFSETQ come from the germline V gene. Written as DNA, the CDR3 is TGCGCCAGCAGCACTCCGGGACTAGCCGACAATGAGCAGTTCTTC. Translation: CASSTPGLADNEQFF.

This rearrangement joins TRBV20-1 to TRBJ2-3, with D unresolved. CDR3 size: 12 residues. The germline CDR1 and CDR2 sequences are DFQATT and SNEGSKA (reference sequence). V was clipped by 3 bases and J by 0 bases, with 4 bases between them. The CDR3 reads CSASTSTDTQYF. The CDR3 DNA follows: TGCAGTGCTAGTACTAGCACAGATACGCAGTATTTT.

This chain uses TRBV7-9 with TRBJ2-1, with 14 bases aligning to TRBD2. The trim removed 3 bases at V and 6 bases at J, leaving 10 bases unmatched. The CDR3 covers 18 residues. Germline lookup yields CDR1 SEHNR and CDR2 FQNEAQ (reference sequence). The CDR3 here is CASSLRLAGGPTVNEQFF. The CDR3 DNA sequence: TGTGCCAGCAGCTTGAGACTAGCGGGAGGGCCGACCGTCAATGAGCAGTTCTTC.

The chain recombines TRBV20-1 with TRBJ2-3, with 9 bases fitting TRBD2. CDR1 DFQATT and CDR2 SNEGSKA come from the germline V gene (reference sequence). The CDR3 extends over 18 amino acids. The ends lost 0 bases at V and 5 bases at J; junction bases unmatched: 15. The CDR3 DNA sequence: TGCAGTGCTAGAGATGTTCGTAGCGGGAGCTCCGGGGGAGATACGCAGTATTTT. It specifies CSARDVRSGSSGGDTQYF.

The rearrangement joins TRBV5-1 to TRBJ2-7; possibly TRBD2 for D (6 bases). CDR3 size: 15 residues. The ends were cut back, 4 bases at V and 2 bases at J, with 16 bases in the middle. The germline CDR1 and CDR2 sequences are SGHRS and YFSETQ. The CDR3 loop reads CASSATCGVTYEQYF. The CDR3 nucleotides are TGCGCCAGCAGCGCCACTTGCGGGGTAACCTACGAGCAGTACTTC.

This clonotype has a handful of counts. This sequence joins TRBV5-1 and TRBJ1-5; D is perhaps TRBD1 (5 bases). Germline V lookup: CDR1 SGHRS, CDR2 YFSETQ. The CDR3 loop spans 17 amino acids. Trimming took off 4 bases at V and 0 bases at J, with 17 bases between the two ends. CDR3 bases: TGCGCCAGCAGCAGAGGTGGGGCAGAGAATAGCAATCAGCCCCAGCATTTT. Translating it yields CASSRGGAENSNQPQHF.

In this sample, this clonotype turned up a few times. V and J are TRBV29-1 and TRBJ2-7; unclear D gene. Germline V gene sequence: CDR1 SQVTM, CDR2 ANQGSEA. The CDR3 runs 14 residues. V dropped 7 bases and J dropped 0 bases, with 16 bases sitting between them. The CDR3 here is CSAAARLSSYEQYF. The CDR3 DNA sequence: TGCAGCGCGGCGGCACGACTGAGCTCCTACGAGCAGTACTTC.

The V gene is TRBV5-1, the J gene TRBJ2-1, with 9 bases lining up with TRBD2. The CDR3 contains 15 residues. V was clipped by 2 bases and J by 7 bases; unmatched bases: 7. Germline CDR1 is SGHRS and CDR2 is YFSETQ. CDR3 sequence reads: CASSLVAGEFNEQFF. In nucleotides, the CDR3 is TGCGCCAGCAGCTTAGTAGCGGGAGAATTTAATGAGCAGTTCTTC.

This clonotype was counted between two and nine times. The V call is TRBV4-2, the J call TRBJ2-5, with TRBD2 identical over 13 bases. Germline trimming cut 5 bases from V and 1 base from J; bases unmatched to any gene: 4. Per the germline V gene, CDR1 is LGHNA and CDR2 is YNFKEQ. The CDR3 is 16 amino acids. CDR3: CASSRWTSGSQETQYF. In DNA, the CDR3 is TGTGCCAGCAGCAGATGGACTAGCGGGAGCCAAGAGACCCAGTACTTC.

This clonotype appeared many times. The chain combines TRBV6-2 or TRBV6-3 with TRBJ2-4; 14 nucleotides align to TRBD2. The trim removed 6 bases at V and 2 bases at J, leaving 6 bases unmatched. CDR1 is MNHEY, CDR2 SVGEGT, per germline. This CDR3 is 17 amino acids long. The CDR3 bases are TGTGCCAGCAGCACCGGACTAGCGGGAGGATCCAAAAACATTCAGTACTTC. Amino acid sequence: CASSTGLAGGSKNIQYF.

This clonotype was detected ten times or more. The gene calls are TRBV7-9 and TRBJ2-5; D possibly corresponds to TRBD2 (5 bases). Trimming left V 5 bases short and J 1 base short, with 14 bases between. Germline assignment: CDR1 SEHNR and CDR2 FQNEAQ (reference sequence). This CDR3 region has 15 residues. DNA of the CDR3: TGTGCCAGCAGCGACTCGGGGTCAGCCCAAGAGACCCAGTACTTC. It is translated as CASSDSGSAQETQYF.

This chain connects TRBV20-1 to TRBJ2-1; 8 positions match TRBD2. V dropped 5 bases and J dropped 4; count of bases not matched to a gene: 7. The CDR3 contains 14 residues. Per germline, CDR1 DFQATT and CDR2 SNEGSKA (reference sequence). CDR3 DNA sequence: TGCAGTGCTCCTCGGGAGGGCCCTTACAATGAGCAGTTCTTC. Translated: CSAPREGPYNEQFF.

This clonotype was detected only a few times. The chain has TRBV12-3 or TRBV12-4 and TRBJ2-7; 13 bases are a match to TRBD2. The CDR3 extends over 17 amino acids. V shed 6 bases and J 3 bases; nucleotides not matched to a gene: 11. CDR3 in amino acids: CASRPLAGGPGYYEQYF. The CDR3 bases are TGTGCCAGCAGACCACTAGCGGGAGGGCCCGGCTACTACGAGCAGTACTTC.